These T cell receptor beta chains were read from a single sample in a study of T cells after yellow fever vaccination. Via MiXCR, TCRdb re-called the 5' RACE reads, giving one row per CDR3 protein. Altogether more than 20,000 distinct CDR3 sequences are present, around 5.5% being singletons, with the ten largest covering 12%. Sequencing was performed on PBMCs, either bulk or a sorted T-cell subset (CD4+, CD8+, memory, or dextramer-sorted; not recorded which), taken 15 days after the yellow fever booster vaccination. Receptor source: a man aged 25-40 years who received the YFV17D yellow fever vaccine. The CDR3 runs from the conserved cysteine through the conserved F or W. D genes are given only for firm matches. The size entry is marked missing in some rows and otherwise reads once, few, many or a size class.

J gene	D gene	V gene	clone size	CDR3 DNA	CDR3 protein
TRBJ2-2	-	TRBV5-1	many	TGCGCCAGCAGCTACAAAGGGGAGGAGCTGTTTTTT	CASSYKGEELFF
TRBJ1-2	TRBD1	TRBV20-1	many	TGCAGTGCGTTAGACAGGGGTAGCTATGGCTACACCTTC	CSALDRGSYGYTF
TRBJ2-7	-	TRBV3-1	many	TGTGCCAGCAGCCTCTCCTACGAGCAGTACTTC	CASSLSYEQYF
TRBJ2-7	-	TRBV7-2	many	TGTGCCAGCAGCTTAGAGGTACAGAGGGGTCAGTACTTC	CASSLEVQRGQYF
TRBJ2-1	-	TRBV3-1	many	TGTGCCAGCAGCCACAGGTATCGCGCCAATGAGCAGTTCTTC	CASSHRYRANEQFF
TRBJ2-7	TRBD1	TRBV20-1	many	TGCAGTGCGTGGCAGGGGGCGGACGAGCAGTACTTC	CSAWQGADEQYF
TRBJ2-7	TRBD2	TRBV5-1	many	TGCGCCAGCAGCTTGGATGTAACGGGAGGGAGGAACGAGCAGTACTTC	CASSLDVTGGRNEQYF
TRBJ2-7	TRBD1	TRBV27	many	TGTGCCAGCAGTCCCGGGACAGCGATCTACGAGCAGTACTTC	CASSPGTAIYEQYF
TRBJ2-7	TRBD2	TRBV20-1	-	TGCTGTGCTAGAGATCCGGCGGGAGGGGACTCCTACGAGCAGTACTTC	CCARDPAGGDSYEQYF
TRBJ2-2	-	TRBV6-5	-	TGTGCCAGCAGATTAGAGCGGAAGTGGAACACCGGGGAGCTGTTTTTT	CASRLERKWNTGELFF
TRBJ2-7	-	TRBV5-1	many	TGCGCCAGCAGCCGAAATCCAGGGTCCGAGCAGTACTTC	CASSRNPGSEQYF
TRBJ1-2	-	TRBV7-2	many	TGTGCCAGCAGCCCGGATAACTATGGCTACACCTTC	CASSPDNYGYTF
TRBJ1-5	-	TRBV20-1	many	TGCAGTGCTGATGGTGGGGGGACACGAAATAATCAGCCCCAGCATTTT	CSADGGGTRNNQPQHF
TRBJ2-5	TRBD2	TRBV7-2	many	TGTGCCAGCAGCTCGGGACTAGCGGGCCAAGAGACCCAGTACTTC	CASSSGLAGQETQYF
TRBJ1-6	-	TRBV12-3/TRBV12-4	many	TGTGCCAGCAGTTTAAGGGACGCCGCCGACCCCCTCCACTTT	CASSLRDAADPLHF
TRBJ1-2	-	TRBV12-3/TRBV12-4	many	TGTGCCAGCAGTTTAATGGACGGGGGCTATGGCTACACCTTC	CASSLMDGGYGYTF
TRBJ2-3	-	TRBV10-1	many	TGCGCCAGCAGTGGGGGAAGTTTCGGCACAGATACGCAGTATTTT	CASSGGSFGTDTQYF
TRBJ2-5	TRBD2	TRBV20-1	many	TGCAGTGCTAGTCGGGCTAGCGGGAGCAAGACCCAGTACTTC	CSASRASGSKTQYF
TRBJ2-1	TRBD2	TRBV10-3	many	TGTGCCATCAGAGAGACTAGCGGGAGGGGTAATGAGCAGTTCTTC	CAIRETSGRGNEQFF
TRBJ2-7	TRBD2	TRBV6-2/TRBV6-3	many	TGTGCCAGCAGTTACGGCGGGAGTGGGTACGAGCAGTACTTC	CASSYGGSGYEQYF
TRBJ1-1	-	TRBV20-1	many	TGCAGTGCTAAGAGTTACACTGAAGCTTTCTTT	CSAKSYTEAFF
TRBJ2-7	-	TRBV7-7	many	TGTGCCAGCAGCTTAAGAAGGGGGTACCACGAGCAGTACTTC	CASSLRRGYHEQYF
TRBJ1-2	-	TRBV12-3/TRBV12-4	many	TGTGCGCCCCTCCCCTCGGTACAGGGAGGCTATGGCTACACCTTC	CAPLPSVQGGYGYTF
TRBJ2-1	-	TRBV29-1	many	TGCAGCGTTGAACTAAATGAGCAGTTCTTC	CSVELNEQFF
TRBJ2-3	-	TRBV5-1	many	TGCGCCAGCAGCTCCCGGTGGGCACAGGGAGAGGGAGATACGCAGTATTTT	CASSSRWAQGEGDTQYF
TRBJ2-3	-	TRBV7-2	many	TGTGCCAGCAGCTTACGAAAAGGGCTGGGAGATACGCAGTATTTT	CASSLRKGLGDTQYF
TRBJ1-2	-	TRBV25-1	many	TGTGCCAGCAGAACCGGAGGGGGCTACACCTTC	CASRTGGGYTF
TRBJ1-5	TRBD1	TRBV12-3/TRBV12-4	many	TGTGCCAGCAGTTGGGGACAGGCCAACGGTCAGCCCCAGCATTTT	CASSWGQANGQPQHF
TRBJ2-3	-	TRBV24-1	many	TGTGCCACCAGGGAGGGACAGCACACAGATACGCAGTATTTT	CATREGQHTDTQYF
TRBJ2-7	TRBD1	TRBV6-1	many	TGTGCCAGCCGGACAGGGCCCGAGCAGTACTTC	CASRTGPEQYF
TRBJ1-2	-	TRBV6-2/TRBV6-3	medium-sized	TGTGCCAGCAGTTACTCGGACAACTATGGCTACACCTTC	CASSYSDNYGYTF
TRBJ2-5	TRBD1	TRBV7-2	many	TGTGCCAGCAGCATTACCGGGACAGGGGAAGAGACCCAGTACTTC	CASSITGTGEETQYF
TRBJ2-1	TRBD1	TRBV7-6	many	TGTGCCAGCAGGACAGGGGACAATGAGCAGTTCTTC	CASRTGDNEQFF
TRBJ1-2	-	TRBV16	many	TGTGCCAGCAGCTCGAACAGGAATAACTATGGCTACACCTTC	CASSSNRNNYGYTF
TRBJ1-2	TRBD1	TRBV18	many	TGTGCCAGCTCACCATCAGACAGGGTAGCTGGCTACACCTTC	CASSPSDRVAGYTF
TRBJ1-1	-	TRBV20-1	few	TGCAGTGCTTATTTAGACACTGAAGCTTTCTTT	CSAYLDTEAFF
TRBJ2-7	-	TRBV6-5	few	TGTGCCAGCATCCCGAGGGCCGGCGCCTACGAGCAGTACTTC	CASIPRAGAYEQYF
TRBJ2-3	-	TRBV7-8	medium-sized	TGTGCCAGCAGCTCGGAGGGCCGGGTCTTCACAGATACGCAGTATTTT	CASSSEGRVFTDTQYF
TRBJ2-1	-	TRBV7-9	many	TGTGCCAGCAGCTTAATGGGGTCCAATGAGCAGTTCTTC	CASSLMGSNEQFF
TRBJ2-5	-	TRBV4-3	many	TGCGCCAGCAGCCAAAACCCGGGCGGCCAAGAGACCCAGTACTTC	CASSQNPGGQETQYF
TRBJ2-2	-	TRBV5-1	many	TGCGCCAGCAGCTTGGATCCCGCCGGGGAGCTGTTTTTT	CASSLDPAGELFF
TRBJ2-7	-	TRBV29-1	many	TGCAGCGTTGAAGAGGAGGGGATCGAGCAGTACTTC	CSVEEEGIEQYF
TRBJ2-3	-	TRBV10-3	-	TGTGCCAGCCCCTTTGCACCGGGACTCCGTTCGGATACGCAGTATTTT	CASPFAPGLRSDTQYF
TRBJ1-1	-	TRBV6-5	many	TGTGCCAGCAGTTACGACGATTTTGGCACTGAAGCTTTCTTT	CASSYDDFGTEAFF
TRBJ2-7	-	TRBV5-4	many	TGTGCCAGCAGCTGGTGGACGGGACGCAACTACGAGCAGTACTTC	CASSWWTGRNYEQYF